A single sample gave rise to the 32 T cell receptor beta chains below, sequenced in a study of T cell responses to AZD1222 COVID-19 vaccine. The table came from immunoSEQ multiplex PCR; TCRdb's copy has only in-frame clones and leaves some out. The sample records some 140,000 clones, roughly 93% being singletons. Sequenced material: peripheral blood, taken 28 days after the second AZD1222 dose. The receptors here all came from an adult who received the AZD1222 COVID-19 vaccine.

Concerning this clone: This specimen includes other DNA sequences encoding the same CDR3. The genes are TRBV7-2 and TRBJ1-5; 9 bases line up with TRBD1. Trimming at V came to 5 bases and at J to 2 bases, leaving 1 base not matched to a gene. CDR3 length: 14 residues. Germline V gene lookup returns CDR1 SGHTA and CDR2 FQGNSA. In DNA, the CDR3 is TGTGCCAGCAGCAGGGACAGGGGCAATCAGCCCCAGCATTTT. It specifies CASSRDRGNQPQHF. The whole variable domain, filled in from reference TRBV7-2 and TRBJ1-5, reads GAGVSQSPSNKVTEKGKDVELRCDPISGHTALYWYRQSLGQGLEFLIYFQGNSAPDKSGLPSDRFSAERTGGSVSTLTIQRTQQEDSAVYLCASSRDRGNQPQHFGDGTRLSIL.

J is TRBJ1-2 and V is TRBV6-5; a possible D gene is TRBD1 (6 bases). Per germline, CDR1 MNHEY and CDR2 SVGAGI. The length of the CDR3 is 15 residues. Trimming cost V 6 bases and J 4 bases, with 18 bases left between them. CDR3: CASSFVRGHGYGYTF. The DNA for the CDR3 is TGTGCCAGCAGCTTCGTCCGGGGGCACGGCTATGGCTACACCTTC.

The chain joins TRBV28 to TRBJ1-1, with D perhaps TRBD1 (6 bases). The germline gives CDR1 MDHEN, CDR2 SYDVKM. This CDR3 has 16 residues. V was shortened by 6 bases and J by 2 bases, with 19 bases between the two germline ends. CDR3 residues: CASRPLTGLFNTEAFF. DNA for the CDR3: TGTGCCAGCAGACCCCTCACAGGGTTGTTTAACACTGAAGCTTTCTTT.

This clone has only one observation. This sequence joins TRBV6-2 or TRBV6-3 and TRBJ1-2; no clear D. Per germline, CDR1 MNHEY and CDR2 SVGEGT. V gave up 0 bases and J gave up 5 bases, with 10 bases separating them. CDR3 length equals 14 residues. The CDR3 reads CASSYSFSVYGYTF. For the CDR3, the DNA is TGTGCCAGCAGTTACTCGTTTTCCGTGTATGGCTACACCTTC.

This chain links TRBV6-6 with TRBJ2-7; 7 bases line up with TRBD1. The germline V gene encodes CDR1 MNHNY and CDR2 SVGAGI (reference sequence). With 2 bases clipped from V and 3 bases from J, the junction kept 10 bases outside the gene matches. This CDR3 has 16 residues. CDR3 DNA: TGTGCCAGCAGTTACGGGACAGCCCTACCCCACTACGAGCAGTACTTC. It is translated as CASSYGTALPHYEQYF.

V gene TRBV18 combines with J gene TRBJ2-2; weak D call: TRBD1 (6 bases). Germline V gene sequence: CDR1 KGHSH, CDR2 LQKENI. Trimming took off 6 bases at V and 2 bases at J, with 13 bases between the two ends. This CDR3 is built from 15 residues. The CDR3 DNA reads TGTGCCAGCTCGGGGACAAGGGGAAACACCGGGGAGCTGTTTTTT. It yields the protein CASSGTRGNTGELFF.

The chain has TRBV19 and TRBJ1-6, with 8 bases that match TRBD1. The germline V gene encodes CDR1 LNHDA and CDR2 SQIVND (reference sequence). CDR3 size: 13 residues. V trimming: 8 bases; J trimming: 10 bases; junction bases outside the gene matches: 7. DNA of the CDR3: TGTGCCAGTCTCGGACAGGGAGGGTCACCCCTCCACTTT. The encoded protein is CASLGQGGSPLHF.

The V gene is TRBV10-3, the J gene TRBJ2-5, with D hard to call. V gave up 4 bases and J gave up 6 bases, with 12 bases separating them. From germline, CDR1 is ENHRY and CDR2 SYGVKD. This CDR3 region has 13 residues. The CDR3 nucleotides read TGTGCCATCAGTGTGGCCTCTGGGCAGACCCAGTACTTC. Its translation: CAISVASGQTQYF.

The chain couples TRBV6-6 to TRBJ2-7; possible D gene TRBD1, 6 bases. The ends were cut back, 6 bases at V and 1 base at J, with 16 bases in the middle. The germline V gene encodes CDR1 MNHNY and CDR2 SVGAGI (reference sequence). The CDR3 loop spans 15 amino acids. Here the CDR3 reads CASSLTPDSSYEQYF. The CDR3 DNA sequence: TGTGCCAGCAGCCTAACACCGGACAGTTCCTACGAGCAGTACTTC.

The V call is TRBV6-1, the J call TRBJ2-6; the D gene is possibly TRBD1 (5 bases). CDR1 and CDR2 from the germline V gene are MNHNS and SASEGT. This CDR3 comprises 20 residues. Trimming took 2 bases from V and 0 from J, leaving 20 bases between them. CDR3 DNA: TGTGCCAGCAGTGAACAGAGGCAGGGTCGGACCCACTCTGGGGCCAACGTCCTGACTTTC. Amino acids: CASSEQRQGRTHSGANVLTF.

This clone has just a few counts. V is TRBV6-2 or TRBV6-3 and J is TRBJ1-6; D is unclear. This CDR3 is built from 18 residues. V was trimmed by 6 bases and J by 0 bases, leaving 18 bases between them. Looked up from germline, CDR1 is MNHEY and CDR2 is SVGEGT. The CDR3 coding sequence is TGTGCCAGCAGCCCCACCCCATCGACGAGCTCCTATAATTCACCCCTCCACTTT. It specifies CASSPTPSTSSYNSPLHF.

In this sample, this clone turned up once. The chain links TRBV11-3 to TRBJ2-1, with D hard to call. The CDR3 loop spans 14 amino acids. Trimming pared 5 bases from V and 3 bases from J, leaving 11 bases between. Germline CDR1 is SGHNT and CDR2 is YENEEA. The CDR3 DNA reads as TGTGCCAGCAGCGCCAGACAAATCTACAATGAGCAGTTCTTC. It yields the protein CASSARQIYNEQFF.

The chain employs TRBV6-1 and TRBJ1-2; 7 nucleotides line up with TRBD1. From germline, CDR1 is MNHNS and CDR2 SASEGT. The V gene end was trimmed by 3 bases and the J gene end by 8 bases; junction bases not matched to a gene: 6. This CDR3 comprises 13 residues. The CDR3 reads CASSDTGARGYTF. The CDR3 nucleotides are TGTGCCAGCAGTGACACAGGGGCGCGAGGCTACACCTTC.

This chain joins TRBV27 and TRBJ2-5; 7 nucleotides match TRBD1. Looked up from germline, CDR1 is MNHEY and CDR2 is SMNVEV (reference sequence). The CDR3 contains 15 residues. Germline trimming cut 2 bases from V and 4 bases from J; bases unmatched to any gene: 7. Written as DNA, the CDR3 is TGTGCCAGCAGTTTAGGGTGGGCAGGGGGAGAGACCCAGTACTTC. It specifies CASSLGWAGGETQYF.

The chain employs TRBV7-8 and TRBJ1-1; D not resolved. Germline V gene lookup returns CDR1 SGHVS and CDR2 FQNEAQ. This CDR3 is built from 15 residues. The V gene lost 0 bases and the J gene lost 5 bases, with 13 bases spanning the gap. CDR3 DNA sequence: TGTGCCAGCAGCTTAGCTGGGAGGGCCCTGACTGAAGCTTTCTTT. This sequence encodes CASSLAGRALTEAFF.

The CDR3 region is CASSLDQGKGIGYTF. For the CDR3, the DNA is TGTGCCAGCAGCTTAGATCAGGGAAAAGGGATTGGCTACACCTTC. This chain connects TRBV11-2 to TRBJ1-2; D perhaps matches TRBD1 (5 bases). Germline CDR1 and CDR2: SGHAT and FQNNGV. This CDR3 is built from 15 residues. With 0 bases removed from V and 7 bases from J, the gap between germline ends came to 15 bases.

J is TRBJ2-3 and V is TRBV6-2 or TRBV6-3; possibly TRBD2 for D (7 bases). The CDR3 loop spans 17 amino acids. With 6 bases removed from V and 4 bases from J, the gap between germline ends came to 23 bases. Germline V gene lookup returns CDR1 MNHEY and CDR2 SVGEGT. The DNA for the CDR3 is TGTGCCAGCAGCCGGGGGGCGGGGCTAGCCAGAGCAGATACGCAGTATTTT. Amino acid sequence: CASSRGAGLARADTQYF.

The genes are TRBV6-4 and TRBJ2-7; D could derive from TRBD1 or TRBD2 (8 bases each). This CDR3 has 17 residues. Germline V gene data show CDR1 as MRHNA and CDR2 as SNTAGT. V was trimmed by 2 bases and J by 6 bases, leaving 23 bases between them. CDR3: CASSDRGGGQGVLEQYF. In nucleotides, the CDR3 is TGTGCCAGCAGTGACCGGGGGGGAGGACAGGGCGTTCTCGAGCAGTACTTC.

The rearrangement links TRBV28 to TRBJ2-1; D is uncertain. V lost 7 bases to trimming and J lost 0 bases, with 16 bases between them. The CDR3 consists of 16 residues. CDR1 and CDR2 (germline): MDHEN, SYDVKM. The CDR3 coding sequence is TGTGCCAGCAACCGGCACCGGGCAAGCTCCTACAATGAGCAGTTCTTC. It is translated as CASNRHRASSYNEQFF.

This chain links TRBV7-2 with TRBJ1-2; D unresolved. CDR1 is SGHTA and CDR2 is FQGNSA in the germline V gene. The CDR3 spans 14 residues. V lost 3 bases and J lost 5, with 13 bases in between. CDR3 in DNA: TGTGCCAGCAGCTTTAGGGTACTTATTTATGGCTACACCTTC. It yields the protein CASSFRVLIYGYTF. Full variable domain (outside the CDR3, taken from reference TRBV7-2 and TRBJ1-2): GAGVSQSPSNKVTEKGKDVELRCDPISGHTALYWYRQSLGQGLEFLIYFQGNSAPDKSGLPSDRFSAERTGGSVSTLTIQRTQQEDSAVYLCASSFRVLIYGYTFGSGTRLTVV.

This sequence joins TRBV29-1 and TRBJ2-1; 13 bases line up with TRBD2. V dropped 4 bases and J dropped 15; count of bases not matched to a gene: 12. This CDR3 has 14 residues. The germline CDR1 and CDR2 sequences are SQVTM and ANQGSEA. The CDR3 DNA sequence: TGCAGCGTTGTTCCACGACTAGCGGGGGGCGACGGGTTCTTC. As protein: CSVVPRLAGGDGFF.

This clone was observed a single time. The chain is built from TRBV3-1 (or the pseudogene TRBV3-2) and TRBJ1-1; no firm D call. This CDR3 is built from 17 residues. Per germline, CDR1 LGHDT and CDR2 YNNKEL (reference sequence). The ends were cut back, 4 bases at V and 5 bases at J, with 23 bases in the middle. The CDR3 nucleotides read TGTGCCAGCAGCCGCATTCTTTCAGTGGTTGGGCGAACTGAAGCTTTCTTT. It encodes CASSRILSVVGRTEAFF.

The CDR3 bases are TGTGCCAGCAGCGTAGGAGGGACAGGGGGATACGAGCAGTACTTC. Translating it yields CASSVGGTGGYEQYF. The V call is TRBV9, the J call TRBJ2-7; TRBD1 matches at 11 bases. J lost 4 bases, V lost 0 bases, and 3 bases had no gene match. This CDR3 comprises 15 residues. Germline V gives CDR1 SGDLS, CDR2 YYNGEE.

J is TRBJ2-1 and V is TRBV13; the match to TRBD2 covers 8 bases. Germline CDR1 is PRHDT and CDR2 is FYEKMQ (reference sequence). The CDR3 covers 13 residues. The trim removed 5 bases at V and 6 bases at J, leaving 3 bases unmatched. CDR3 loop: CASSPGGANEQFF. The CDR3 coding sequence is TGTGCCAGCAGCCCCGGGGGGGCCAATGAGCAGTTCTTC. The complete variable domain, with remaining parts taken from reference TRBV13 and TRBJ2-1, reads AAGVIQSPRHLIKEKRETATLKCYPIPRHDTVYWYQQGPGQDPQFLISFYEKMQSDKGSIPDRFSAQQFSDYHSELNMSSLELGDSALYFCASSPGGANEQFFGPGTRLTVL.

This rearrangement joins TRBV7-2 to TRBJ2-5; 8 bases agree with TRBD2. From germline, CDR1 is SGHTA and CDR2 FQGNSA. V shed 3 bases and J 5 bases; nucleotides not matched to a gene: 8. CDR3 length: 15 residues. The CDR3, as DNA: TGTGCCAGCAGCTTTAGCGGGGCCAGGAGGGAGACCCAGTACTTC. Its translation is CASSFSGARRETQYF.

This clone was observed a single time. The chain employs TRBV28 and TRBJ2-1; a possible D gene is TRBD2 (7 bases). The CDR3 sequence is 14 residues long. V lost 4 bases and J 10 bases, leaving 17 bases between the germline ends. CDR1 is MDHEN, CDR2 SYDVKM, per germline. The CDR3 sequence: CASSWGRGLTEQFF. The CDR3, as DNA: TGTGCCAGCAGTTGGGGGCGGGGGCTTACCGAGCAGTTCTTC. Drawing the rest from reference TRBV28 and TRBJ2-1, the complete variable domain is DVKVTQSSRYLVKRTGEKVFLECVQDMDHENMFWYRQDPGLGLRLIYFSYDVKMKEKGDIPEGYSVSREKKERFSLILESASTNQTSMYLCASSWGRGLTEQFFGPGTRLTVL.

CDR3 nucleotides: TGTGCCAGCACCTACGGCCTAGCGTACGAGCAGTACTTC. Its translation: CASTYGLAYEQYF. The chain couples TRBV2 to TRBJ2-7, with D perhaps TRBD2 (6 bases). V lost 7 bases and J lost 4, with 14 bases in between. Germline CDR1 reads SNHLY; CDR2 reads FYNNEI. This CDR3 spans 13 amino acids.

The chain couples TRBV4-1 to TRBJ2-5; D is undetermined. The CDR3 totals 13 residues. V dropped 0 bases and J dropped 2 bases, with 4 bases sitting between them. Germline lookup yields CDR1 MGHRA and CDR2 YSYEKL. For the CDR3, the DNA is TGCGCCAGCAGCCAAGAGGAGCAAGAGACCCAGTACTTC. This codes for CASSQEEQETQYF.

The chain combines TRBV6-5 with TRBJ2-3; D unresolved. Germline lookup yields CDR1 MNHEY and CDR2 SVGAGI. The CDR3 runs to 12 residues. The V gene lost 9 bases and the J gene lost 4 bases, with 11 bases spanning the gap. For the CDR3, the DNA is TGTGCCAGTTCCTTATTATCAGATACGCAGTATTTT. Translating it yields CASSLLSDTQYF.

The chain carries TRBV9 and TRBJ1-3; 7 bases are shared with TRBD1. Germline lookup yields CDR1 SGDLS and CDR2 YYNGEE. Trimming cost V 3 bases and J 0 bases; bases outside gene matches: 9. The CDR3 has 17 amino acids. CDR3 sequence: CASSDSVDRASGNTIYF. The CDR3, as DNA: TGTGCCAGCAGCGATTCTGTAGACAGGGCCTCTGGAAACACCATATATTTT.

This clone is a singleton in its sample. This chain links TRBV5-1 with TRBJ2-5; TRBD2 agrees at 9 bases. The CDR3 loop spans 16 amino acids. Germline V gene data show CDR1 as SGHRS and CDR2 as YFSETQ. V was pared by 3 bases and J by 5 bases, with 11 bases of the junction left unmatched. The CDR3 here is CASSSSTAGGSETQYF. In nucleotides, the CDR3 is TGCGCCAGCAGCTCCTCCACAGCGGGGGGCTCTGAGACCCAGTACTTC. The full variable domain, with the rest looked up from reference TRBV5-1 and TRBJ2-5, is KAGVTQTPRYLIKTRGQQVTLSCSPISGHRSVSWYQQTPGQGLQFLFEYFSETQRNKGNFPGRFSGRQFSNSRSEMNVSTLELGDSALYLCASSSSTAGGSETQYFGPGTRLLVL.

The chain joins TRBV6-5 to TRBJ1-4, with a possible D match to TRBD1 (6 bases). Germline CDR1 and CDR2: MNHEY and SVGAGI. This CDR3 region has 16 residues. V was shortened by 4 bases and J by 1 base, with 13 bases between the two germline ends. The chain's CDR3 is CASSLQGLGTNEKLFF. In DNA form, the CDR3 reads TGTGCCAGCAGTTTGCAGGGGCTGGGAACTAATGAAAAACTGTTTTTT.